The 26 T cell receptor beta chains listed next were all sequenced from one sample in a study of CD8 T cells in ankylosing spondylitis. Antigen specificity for these receptors is unknown. Study outcomes and limitations: Typical of ankylosing spondylitis blood, it appeared, was a TCR beta motif of eight highly homologous variants.

TCRdb recomputed calls from the 5' RACE reads with MiXCR, one row per CDR3 protein. Found here are about 800,000 distinct CDR3 sequences, about 10% of them singletons; the top ten hold around 0.51%. Input material: blood, either unsorted or a sorted T cell fraction (not recorded which). Receptors were obtained from a male donor with ankylosing spondylitis.

Only a few counts were recorded for this clonotype. J is TRBJ2-7 and V is TRBV25-1; a weak D match, TRBD1 (6 bases). The CDR3 consists of 13 residues. Germline lookup yields CDR1 MGHDK and CDR2 SYGVNS. The V end lost 6 bases, the J end lost 4 bases, and 13 bases lay between the germline ends. In DNA form, the CDR3 reads TGTGCCAGCAGGGACAGTTTGTCTTACGAGCAGTACTTC. Its translation: CASRDSLSYEQYF.

The sample holds a few counts of this clonotype. V is TRBV6-2 or TRBV6-3 and J is TRBJ2-5; weak D call: TRBD2 (5 bases). Trimming took 8 bases from V and 3 from J, leaving 16 bases between them. Germline lookup yields CDR1 MNHEY and CDR2 SVGEGT. CDR3 length: 14 residues. The DNA for the CDR3 is TGTGCCAGCCTCCGCAGCGGTATCAAAGAGACCCAGTACTTC. This codes for CASLRSGIKETQYF.

This clonotype has just a few counts. The chain recombines TRBV6-1 with TRBJ1-3; D is undetermined. The germline V gene encodes CDR1 MNHNS and CDR2 SASEGT. V gave up 4 bases and J gave up 0 bases, with 7 bases separating them. The CDR3 runs 14 residues. The CDR3 sequence is CASSARSSGNTIYF. Here the CDR3 DNA reads TGTGCCAGCAGTGCGCGGAGCTCTGGAAACACCATATATTTT.

This clonotype was seen a handful of times. The genes are TRBV4-3 and TRBJ2-3; 11 bases are a match to TRBD2. From germline, CDR1 is LGHNA and CDR2 YSLEER. V dropped 1 base and J dropped 2; count of bases not matched to a gene: 11. The CDR3 spans 19 residues. In nucleotides, the CDR3 is TGCGCCAGCAGCCAAGCTTCCACTAGCGGGAGAGGGGACACAGATACGCAGTATTTT. Protein sequence: CASSQASTSGRGDTDTQYF.

This clonotype was counted only a few times. The chain has TRBV7-2 and TRBJ2-7; TRBD1 might be the D (6 bases). This CDR3 comprises 15 residues. Germline loops: CDR1 SGHTA, CDR2 FQGNSA. Trimming shortened V by 1 base and J by 3 bases, and 13 bases separated the two germline ends. The CDR3 DNA reads as TGTGCCAGCAGCTTAGTAGGACAGAGTAACTACGAGCAGTACTTC. This codes for CASSLVGQSNYEQYF. Variable domain in full (rest from reference TRBV7-2 and TRBJ2-7): GAGVSQSPSNKVTEKGKDVELRCDPISGHTALYWYRQSLGQGLEFLIYFQGNSAPDKSGLPSDRFSAERTGGSVSTLTIQRTQQEDSAVYLCASSLVGQSNYEQYFGPGTRLTVT.

This clonotype was seen a single time. This CDR3 is CASSDPQDMPDEQFF. DNA of the CDR3: TGTGCCAGCAGTGACCCCCAGGACATGCCCGATGAGCAGTTCTTC. The genes are TRBV25-1 and TRBJ2-1; a weak D match, TRBD1 (5 bases). The CDR3 has 15 residues. Germline V gene data show CDR1 as MGHDK and CDR2 as SYGVNS. V lost 3 bases and J lost 8, with 17 bases in between.

This clonotype was recorded many times. This chain links TRBV27 with TRBJ1-1; unclear D gene. Germline V CDR1 and CDR2: MNHEY, SMNVEV (reference sequence). The CDR3 length is 13 residues. V was pared by 4 bases and J by 4 bases, with 10 bases between. The DNA for the CDR3 is TGTGCCAGCAGTTCGACCCGGGGCACTGAAGCTTTCTTT. The encoded protein is CASSSTRGTEAFF.

This clonotype has only a few counts. The J gene is TRBJ1-2, the V gene TRBV21-1. TRBV21-1 has pseudogene status. This CDR3 has 13 residues. CDR3 sequence reads: CASSTPGLIVGTF. The CDR3 nucleotides read TGTGCCAGCAGCACCCCCGGGCTAATAGTCGGCACCTTC.

This clonotype was seen at least ten times. The chain is built from TRBV30 and TRBJ2-1, with D maybe TRBD2 (5 bases). V gave up 4 bases and J gave up 1 base, with 11 bases separating them. Germline CDR1 reads GTSNPN; CDR2 reads SVGIG (reference sequence). The CDR3 totals 14 residues. The CDR3 coding sequence is TGTGCCTGGACGGCGCGGAGGTCCTACAATGAGCAGTTCTTC. Translation gives CAWTARRSYNEQFF.

The sample holds many counts of this clonotype. The chain is built from TRBV7-2 and TRBJ2-2, with D possibly being TRBD1 or TRBD2 (7 bases each). The length of the CDR3 is 14 residues. The V and J ends lost 4 bases and 6 bases respectively, with 12 bases between them. Per the germline V gene, CDR1 is SGHTA and CDR2 is FQGNSA. The CDR3 sequence is CASSYQGGSGELFF. CDR3 coding DNA: TGTGCCAGCAGCTACCAGGGGGGGTCCGGGGAGCTGTTTTTT.

This clonotype was found a few times. V and J are TRBV5-1 and TRBJ2-3; 11 nucleotides agree with TRBD2. Germline V gives CDR1 SGHRS, CDR2 YFSETQ. V was clipped by 3 bases and J by 2 bases; unmatched bases: 17. The CDR3 spans 20 residues. CDR3 sequence (DNA): TGCGCCAGCAGCTCGAGGCCGGGGCCCCTAGCGGGGGGATCCACAGATACGCAGTATTTT. Its translation: CASSSRPGPLAGGSTDTQYF.

Only a few counts were recorded for this clonotype. The chain links TRBV2 to TRBJ1-2; perhaps TRBD1 as D (6 bases). CDR3 length equals 14 residues. Between the trimmed V and J ends, which lost 5 bases and 6 bases, there was a span of 16 bases. Germline CDR1 reads SNHLY; CDR2 reads FYNNEI. The CDR3 nucleotides are TGTGCCAGCAGTCAGAGGACAGCCTTGGATGGCTACACCTTC. Translating it yields CASSQRTALDGYTF.

The V and J genes are TRBV10-1 and TRBJ1-2; D call uncertain. The CDR3 length is 13 residues. The germline V gene encodes CDR1 WNHNN and CDR2 SYGVQD (reference sequence). V dropped 5 bases and J dropped 7 bases, with 14 bases sitting between them. The CDR3: CASSRTSDGGYTF. DNA for the CDR3: TGCGCCAGCAGTCGGACTTCGGATGGTGGCTACACCTTC.

The chain couples TRBV7-2 to TRBJ1-2, with D uncertain. With 5 bases removed from V and 4 bases from J, the gap between germline ends came to 20 bases. The germline V gene has CDR1 SGHTA and CDR2 FQGNSA. The CDR3 contains 16 residues. This CDR3 reads CASSRSVVRESYGYTF. CDR3 in DNA: TGTGCCAGCAGCAGGAGCGTTGTCAGAGAATCCTATGGCTACACCTTC.

At least ten counts were recorded for this clonotype. The chain uses TRBV20-1 and TRBJ2-7; 11 positions match TRBD2. J was trimmed by 4 bases and V by 6 bases; bases with no gene match: 8. The germline V gene has CDR1 DFQATT and CDR2 SNEGSKA (reference sequence). The CDR3 totals 14 residues. The CDR3 DNA is TGCAGTGCCTTAATTAGCGGGAGGGGATACGAGCAGTACTTC. Encoded protein: CSALISGRGYEQYF.

This clonotype was counted a few times. The chain couples TRBV7-8 to TRBJ1-5; TRBD1 matches 9 bases. The V gene end was trimmed by 10 bases and the J gene end by 5 bases; junction bases not matched to a gene: 9. There are 14 residues in the CDR3. Germline loops: CDR1 SGHVS, CDR2 FQNEAQ. The CDR3 here is CATSPGQGHQPQHF. The CDR3 DNA reads TGTGCCACTAGTCCGGGACAGGGTCATCAGCCCCAGCATTTT.

This rearrangement joins TRBV7-3 to TRBJ2-3, with 9 bases identical to TRBD2. The CDR3 totals 14 residues. CDR1 SGHTA and CDR2 FQGTGA come from the germline V gene. The trim removed 5 bases at V and 5 bases at J, leaving 5 bases unmatched. The CDR3 bases are TGTGCCAGCAGCACCGGACTAGCGCAAGATACGCAGTATTTT. It yields the protein CASSTGLAQDTQYF.

This clonotype was seen at least ten times. This chain links TRBV20-1 with TRBJ2-3; the match to TRBD2 covers 9 bases. Germline V gene sequence: CDR1 DFQATT, CDR2 SNEGSKA (reference sequence). The CDR3 is made up of 14 amino acids. With V trimmed by 6 bases and J by 1 base, 5 bases remained unmatched. The CDR3 here is CSAVRTSGTDTQYF. The CDR3 nucleotides read TGCAGTGCGGTCCGGACTAGCGGCACAGATACGCAGTATTTT.

This chain connects TRBV18 to TRBJ2-7; D remains unclear. The CDR3 spans 15 residues. Germline values: CDR1 KGHSH, CDR2 LQKENI. V dropped 0 bases and J dropped 0 bases, with 9 bases sitting between them. CDR3 in amino acids: CASSPPNVPSYEQYF. CDR3 coding DNA: TGTGCCAGCTCACCACCGAACGTTCCCTCCTACGAGCAGTACTTC.

Only a few counts were recorded for this clonotype. This chain joins TRBV5-4 and TRBJ2-3, with 10 bases aligning to TRBD2. The germline CDR1 and CDR2 sequences are SGHNT and YYREEE (reference sequence). Trimming took 2 bases from V and 4 from J; bases not matched to a gene: 4. CDR3 length: 15 residues. The CDR3: CASSFGTSESDTQYF. The CDR3 nucleotides read TGTGCCAGCAGCTTCGGGACTAGCGAGTCAGATACGCAGTATTTT.

This sequence joins TRBV7-8 and TRBJ1-4; 7 bases are shared with TRBD1. The CDR3 contains 16 residues. Germline V lookup: CDR1 SGHVS, CDR2 FQNEAQ. The trim removed 4 bases at V and 0 bases at J, leaving 5 bases unmatched. This CDR3 is CASSSQGPATNEKLFF. In nucleotides, the CDR3 is TGTGCCAGCAGCTCACAGGGGCCGGCAACTAATGAAAAACTGTTTTTT.

The V call is TRBV20-1, the J call TRBJ2-1; TRBD2 agrees at 14 bases. The CDR3 loop spans 17 amino acids. Per germline, CDR1 DFQATT and CDR2 SNEGSKA (reference sequence). The V and J ends lost 3 bases and 4 bases, in that order; junction bases with no gene match: 8. In nucleotides, the CDR3 is TGCAGTGCTAGCATCTTGACTAGCGGGAGGGTATACAATGAGCAGTTCTTC. It codes for CSASILTSGRVYNEQFF.

This clonotype was seen only a few times. The J gene is TRBJ2-1, the V gene TRBV7-2; 9 nucleotides align to TRBD2. CDR1 is SGHTA, CDR2 FQGNSA, per germline. The CDR3 loop spans 16 amino acids. J was trimmed by 2 bases and V by 1 base; bases with no gene match: 3. DNA for the CDR3: TGTGCCAGCAGCTTAGTAGCGGGAGTCCCCTACAATGAGCAGTTCTTC. Translating gives CASSLVAGVPYNEQFF.

The genes are TRBV4-2 and TRBJ2-1; perhaps TRBD1 as D (7 bases). With 1 base removed from V and 2 bases from J, the gap between germline ends came to 12 bases. This CDR3 spans 16 amino acids. Per germline, CDR1 LGHNA and CDR2 YNFKEQ. The CDR3, as DNA: TGTGCCAGCAGCCAAGGAGCAGGGGGGCCCTACAATGAGCAGTTCTTC. Translated: CASSQGAGGPYNEQFF.

The chain employs TRBV5-1 and TRBJ2-7; D gene uncertain. Germline V gene sequence: CDR1 SGHRS, CDR2 YFSETQ. The CDR3 consists of 14 residues. V was clipped by 2 bases and J by 4 bases, with 13 bases between them. The CDR3 protein is CASSFSSNGYEQYF. CDR3 bases: TGCGCCAGCAGCTTTTCCTCGAATGGGTACGAGCAGTACTTC.

The V and J genes are TRBV18 and TRBJ2-7, with TRBD1 as a possible D gene (6 bases). Germline V gene sequence: CDR1 KGHSH, CDR2 LQKENI. The V end was cut by 0 bases, the J end by 3 bases, with 18 bases between. The CDR3 length is 17 residues. This CDR3 reads CASSPPVGRQVFYEQYF. In DNA, the CDR3 is TGTGCCAGCTCACCACCGGTGGGGAGACAGGTATTCTACGAGCAGTACTTC.